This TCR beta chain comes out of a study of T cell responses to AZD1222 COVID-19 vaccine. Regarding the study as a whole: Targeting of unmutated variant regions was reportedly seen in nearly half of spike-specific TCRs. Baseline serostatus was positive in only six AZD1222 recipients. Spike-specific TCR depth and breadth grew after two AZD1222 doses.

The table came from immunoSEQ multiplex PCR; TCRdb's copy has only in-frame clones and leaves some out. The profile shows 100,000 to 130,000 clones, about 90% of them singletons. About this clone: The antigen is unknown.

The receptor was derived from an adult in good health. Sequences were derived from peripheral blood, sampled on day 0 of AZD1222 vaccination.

CDR3 in DNA: TGTGCCAGCTCACCGGCTAGCGGGAGGGCCACCGGGGAGCTGTTTTTT. Protein product: CASSPASGRATGELFF. J is TRBJ2-2 and V is TRBV18, with TRBD2 matching over 12 bases. V trimming: 3 bases; J trimming: 4 bases; junction bases outside the gene matches: 3. The CDR3 is 16 residues long. Germline V lookup: CDR1 KGHSH, CDR2 LQKENI.